This T cell receptor (beta chain) was sequenced in a study of OX40 agonist ivuxolimab in advanced cancers. Overall study: Under the entry rules, prior anti-PD-1, anti-PD-L1 or anti-CTLA-4 therapy was allowed, and approximately 40% had some.

Details on this clone: Its target is not known.

Germline CDR1 reads MNHEY; CDR2 reads SMNVEV (reference sequence). V lost 5 bases, J lost 9 bases, and 8 bases lay in between. This CDR3 comprises 11 residues. Findings of the study overall: Also showing low normalized T-cell clonal expansion were some of the nonresponders. Undetermined was the antigen specificity of the expanded peripheral T cells.

The assay was immunoSEQ multiplex PCR, and TCRdb's table has in-frame clones only and misses some. The sample consists of tens of thousands of clones, over 80% of them appearing once. The TCR originated in an adult with an advanced solid tumor such as melanoma, head and neck, liver or kidney cancer. The starting material was CD4+ or CD8+ T cells sorted from blood, obtained in a trial of the OX40 agonist ivuxolimab. This chain connects TRBV27 to TRBJ2-1; D is undetermined. The DNA for the CDR3 is TGTGCCAGCAGTACGTTTTCTGAGCAGTTCTTC. It yields the protein CASSTFSEQFF.